The clone carrying this T cell receptor beta chain appeared many times. This CDR3 has 15 residues. V shed 2 bases and J shed 0 bases, with 8 bases lying between them. Germline CDR1 reads LNHDA; CDR2 reads SQIVND (reference sequence). Unique molecular identifiers (one per individual cDNA molecule) were attached. TCRdb used MiXCR to reprocess the 5' RACE reads, holding one entry per CDR3 protein. The sample includes over 20,000 distinct CDR3 sequences, about 5% of them seen just once. The source of the sample is a study of early T cells in non-severe SARS-CoV-2 infection. Across the whole study: From unsorted whole blood, bulk RNA was sequenced, and the chains remained unpaired.

What was sequenced was whole blood. The V call is TRBV19, the J call TRBJ1-5; possibly TRBD1 for D (6 bases). This clonotype was sampled from an adult who was a healthcare worker with PCR-confirmed SARS-CoV-2 infection or an uninfected control (not recorded which). The CDR3 coding sequence is TGTGCCAGTAGTATAACAGGGCGTAGCAATCAGCCCCAGCATTTT. It is translated as CASSITGRSNQPQHF.